There are many counts of the clone carrying this TCR beta chain. Its target is unknown. As to time point: sample taken at primary tumor resection. Each CDR3 protein is one row after TCRdb ran MiXCR on the 5' RACE reads. Of roughly 28,000 distinct CDR3 sequences in the sample, under 8.5% were seen once. These data originate in a study of spatial heterogeneity in lung cancer. General observations from the study: Within tumors, counts of expanded alpha and beta TCRs tracked tumor mutation counts.

CDR1 and CDR2 from the germline V gene are SGHAT and FQNNGV. Trimming at V came to 4 bases and at J to 8 bases, leaving 6 bases not matched to a gene. The CDR3 extends over 14 amino acids. The sample here was lung tumor tissue, taken at surgery. This chain connects TRBV11-2 to TRBJ1-1, with 11 bases that match TRBD1. This receptor was taken from a male donor with early-stage non-small cell lung cancer. CDR3: CASSSRTGGLEAFF. The CDR3 DNA is TGTGCCAGCAGCTCACGGACAGGGGGCTTGGAAGCTTTCTTT. Full variable domain (remainder filled in from reference TRBV11-2 and TRBJ1-1): EAGVAQSPRYKIIEKRQSVAFWCNPISGHATLYWYQQILGQGPKLLIQFQNNGVVDDSQLPKDRFSAERLKGVDSTLKIQPAKLEDSAVYLCASSSRTGGLEAFFGQGTRLTVV.